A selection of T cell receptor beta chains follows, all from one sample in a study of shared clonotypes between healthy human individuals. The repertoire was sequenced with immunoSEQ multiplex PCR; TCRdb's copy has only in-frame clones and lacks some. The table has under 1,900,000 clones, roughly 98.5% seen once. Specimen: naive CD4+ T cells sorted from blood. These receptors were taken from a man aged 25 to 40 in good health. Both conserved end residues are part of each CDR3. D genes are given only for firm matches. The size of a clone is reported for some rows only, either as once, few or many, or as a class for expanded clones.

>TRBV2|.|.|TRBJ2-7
CASTLGLETYEQYF
TGTGCCAGCACTCTGGGCTTGGAGACCTACGAGCAGTACTTC
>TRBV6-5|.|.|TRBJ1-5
CASSYSRLSNQPQHF
TGTGCCAGCAGTTACTCGAGGCTGAGCAATCAGCCCCAGCATTTT
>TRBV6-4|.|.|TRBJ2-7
CASSDSIWDSYEQYF
TGTGCCAGCAGTGACTCGATCTGGGACTCCTACGAGCAGTACTTC
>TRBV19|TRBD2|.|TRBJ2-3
CASGVGLAGTTQYF
TGTGCCAGTGGGGTAGGACTAGCGGGAACCACGCAGTATTTT
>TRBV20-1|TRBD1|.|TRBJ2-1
CGTGIYNEQFF
TGCGGGACAGGGATTTACAATGAGCAGTTCTTC
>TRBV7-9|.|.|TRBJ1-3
CASSTRGSGAAGNTIYF
TGTGCCAGCAGCACCCGGGGTTCCGGGGCAGCTGGAAACACCATATATTTT
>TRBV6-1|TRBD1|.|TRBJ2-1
CASRTGTYNEQFF
TGTGCCAGCAGGACAGGGACCTACAATGAGCAGTTCTTC
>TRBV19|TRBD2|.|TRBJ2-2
CASSSSGAGELFF
TGTGCCAGTAGCTCTAGCGGGGCCGGGGAGCTGTTTTTT
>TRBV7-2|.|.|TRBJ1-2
CASSLGGLGMVDGYTF
TGTGCCAGCAGCTTAGGCGGGCTGGGGATGGTGGATGGCTACACCTTC
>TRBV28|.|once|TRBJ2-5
CASSLLLRGTQYF
TGTGCCAGCAGTTTACTACTACGGGGGACCCAGTACTTC
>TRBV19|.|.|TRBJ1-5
CASSPQRLPQHF
TGTGCCAGTAGTCCCCAAAGGTTGCCCCAGCATTTT
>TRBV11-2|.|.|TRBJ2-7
CASSLDRIGEQYF
TGTGCCAGCAGCTTAGATCGAATCGGAGAGCAGTACTTC
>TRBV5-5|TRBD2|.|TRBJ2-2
CASSLGSGMTGELFF
TGTGCCAGCAGCTTGGGTAGCGGGATGACCGGGGAGCTGTTTTTT
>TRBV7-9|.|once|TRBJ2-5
CASSTPGKQQETQYF
TGTGCCAGCAGCACCCCAGGGAAACAACAAGAGACCCAGTACTTC
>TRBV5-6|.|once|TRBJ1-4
CASSVQGKEKLFF
TGTGCCAGCAGCGTACAGGGTAAAGAAAAACTGTTTTTT
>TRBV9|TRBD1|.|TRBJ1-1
CASSVTTGRTEAFF
TGTGCCAGCAGCGTAACGACAGGGAGGACTGAAGCTTTCTTT
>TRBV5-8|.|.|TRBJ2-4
CASSLIAGQGNIQYF
TGTGCCAGCAGCTTAATAGCGGGACAGGGAAACATTCAGTACTTC
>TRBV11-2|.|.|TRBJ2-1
CASIYYPPEWSSYNEQFF
TGTGCCAGCATCTATTACCCCCCTGAGTGGAGCTCCTACAATGAGCAGTTCTTC
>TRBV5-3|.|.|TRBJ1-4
CARSLGGSSTNEKLFF
TGTGCCAGAAGCTTGGGTGGCAGCTCAACTAATGAAAAACTGTTTTTT
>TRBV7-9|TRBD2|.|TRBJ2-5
CASSLGGLAGVWETQYF
TGTGCCAGCAGCTTAGGAGGACTAGCGGGAGTATGGGAGACCCAGTACTTC
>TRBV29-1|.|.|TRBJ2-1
CSVGGGTRGYGFF
.
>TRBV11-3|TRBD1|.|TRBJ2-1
CASGTGGNEQFF
TGTGCCAGCGGCACAGGGGGGAATGAGCAGTTCTTC
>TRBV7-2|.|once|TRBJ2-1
CASSLGPSSYNEQFF
TGTGCCAGCAGCTTAGGCCCGAGCTCCTACAATGAGCAGTTCTTC
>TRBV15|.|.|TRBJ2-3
CATSEGLEGTDTQYF
TGTGCCACCAGCGAGGGACTCGAAGGCACAGATACGCAGTATTTT
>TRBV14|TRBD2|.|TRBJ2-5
CASSQVLTSGMETQYF
TGTGCCAGCAGCCAAGTTCTGACTAGCGGGATGGAGACCCAGTACTTC
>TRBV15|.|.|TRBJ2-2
CATSRDVPGAWEELFF
TGTGCCACCAGCAGAGACGTCCCGGGAGCGTGGGAAGAGCTGTTTTTT
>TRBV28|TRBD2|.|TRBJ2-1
CASGLGLAGGLWQFF
TGTGCCAGCGGATTAGGCCTAGCGGGAGGGCTGTGGCAGTTCTTC
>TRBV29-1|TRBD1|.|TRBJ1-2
CSVGTRDRVFYGYTF
TGCAGCGTGGGCACCCGGGACAGGGTATTCTATGGCTACACCTTC
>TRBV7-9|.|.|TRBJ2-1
CASSFGTQDDYNEQFF
TGTGCCAGCAGCTTCGGGACCCAAGACGACTACAATGAGCAGTTCTTC
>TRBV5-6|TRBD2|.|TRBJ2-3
CASSLAPRWEREADTQYF
TGTGCCAGCAGCTTGGCCCCGAGGTGGGAGCGGGAAGCAGATACGCAGTATTTT